These 32 T cell receptor beta chains share one sample of origin, sequenced in a study of graft-versus-host responses after intestinal transplantation. No antigens are known for them. TCRdb's table, derived via immunoSEQ multiplex PCR, lists solely in-frame clones and lacks some. This sample yields 90,000 to 120,000 clones, of which about 87% are seen a single time; roughly 0.64% belongs to the top ten. The specimen comprised unstimulated CD4+ T cells sorted from spleen or lymph node cells, sampled before transplant. These receptor sequences come from a human donor who was the organ donor for an intestinal transplant.

The chain couples TRBV4-2 to TRBJ2-1; D ambiguous. Germline CDR1 is LGHNA and CDR2 is YNFKEQ. Trimming left V 4 bases short and J 5 bases short, with 9 bases between. The CDR3 spans 13 residues. CDR3 residues: CASSLRSHNEQFF. As DNA, the CDR3 is TGTGCCAGCAGCCTAAGGAGCCACAATGAGCAGTTCTTC.

This sequence joins TRBV10-3 and TRBJ1-2; weak D call: TRBD1 (5 bases). The CDR3 totals 13 residues. Germline V gives CDR1 ENHRY, CDR2 SYGVKD. The V end lost 10 bases, the J end lost 6 bases, and 18 bases lay between the germline ends. The CDR3 DNA reads as TGTGCCACCTCTCGGCAGGGAGCCGATGGCTACACCTTC. Its translation is CATSRQGADGYTF.

CDR3 in DNA: TGTGCCAGTAGTCCTACCCCCTCTCGGGATTCACCCCTCCACTTT. As protein: CASSPTPSRDSPLHF. V and J are TRBV19 and TRBJ1-6; unclear D gene. Germline V gives CDR1 LNHDA, CDR2 SQIVND (reference sequence). CDR3 size: 15 residues. Deletions cut 5 bases from V and 8 bases from J, with 16 bases between. Full variable domain (outside the CDR3, taken from reference TRBV19 and TRBJ1-6): DGGITQSPKYLFRKEGQNVTLSCEQNLNHDAMYWYRQDPGQGLRLIYYSQIVNDFQKGDIAEGYSVSREKKESFPLTVTSAQKNPTAFYLCASSPTPSRDSPLHFGNGTRLTVT.

The V call is TRBV5-4, the J call TRBJ2-2, with 9 bases identical to TRBD2. Germline CDR1 SGHNT, CDR2 YYREEE (reference sequence). The V and J ends lost 3 bases and 5 bases, in that order; junction bases with no gene match: 8. The CDR3 loop spans 16 amino acids. The CDR3: CASSSLAGAGTGELFF. CDR3 in DNA: TGTGCCAGCAGCTCCTTAGCGGGAGCGGGGACCGGGGAGCTGTTTTTT.

The CDR3 DNA is TGTGCCAGCAGTCAGCAGGGGAGCTACGAGCAGTACTTC. It is translated as CASSQQGSYEQYF. The V gene is TRBV6-5, the J gene TRBJ2-7; weak D call: TRBD1 (6 bases). Germline CDR1 and CDR2: MNHEY and SVGAGI. The V end lost 5 bases, the J end lost 3 bases, and 11 bases lay between the germline ends. The CDR3 runs 13 residues.

The rearrangement links TRBV11-1 to TRBJ1-1, with D perhaps TRBD1 (5 bases). V lost 2 bases, J lost 1 base, and 11 bases lay in between. CDR1 is SGHAT, CDR2 FQDESV, per germline (reference sequence). The CDR3 spans 15 residues. CDR3 bases: TGTGCCAGCAGCTTACAGGGAACCACGAACACTGAAGCTTTCTTT. It specifies CASSLQGTTNTEAFF.

J is TRBJ1-5 and V is TRBV11-2, with 8 bases aligning to TRBD1. Germline CDR1 and CDR2: SGHAT and FQNNGV. The CDR3 has 15 residues. V gave up 1 base and J gave up 1 base; unmatched junction bases: 0. CDR3 loop: CASSLGQGSNQPQHF. CDR3 coding DNA: TGTGCCAGCAGCTTAGGACAGGGGAGCAATCAGCCCCAGCATTTT.

This sequence joins TRBV9 and TRBJ1-2, with D possibly TRBD1 on 5 matching bases. V lost 4 bases, J lost 5 bases, and 15 bases lay in between. Per the germline V gene, CDR1 is SGDLS and CDR2 is YYNGEE. This CDR3 is built from 14 residues. Here the CDR3 reads CASSPGGGWYGYTF. The CDR3 coding sequence is TGTGCCAGCAGCCCGGGGGGAGGTTGGTATGGCTACACCTTC.

V gene TRBV18 combines with J gene TRBJ2-3; TRBD2 might be the D (5 bases). Trimming stripped 1 base from V and 10 bases from J, with 18 bases between. The germline gives CDR1 KGHSH, CDR2 LQKENI. The CDR3 consists of 15 residues. In DNA, the CDR3 is TGTGCCAGCTCACCACGCGAGGGTCCCCCATGGCCGCAGTATTTT. It encodes CASSPREGPPWPQYF.

The gene calls are TRBV5-1 and TRBJ2-3, with TRBD2 matching over 12 bases. The CDR3 spans 15 residues. Germline V gene sequence: CDR1 SGHRS, CDR2 YFSETQ. With 3 bases clipped from V and 6 bases from J, the junction kept 5 bases outside the gene matches. CDR3 nucleotide sequence: TGCGCCAGCAGCTCGACTAGCGGGGGTCCCGATACGCAGTATTTT. Its translation is CASSSTSGGPDTQYF.

The CDR3 nucleotides read TGTGCCAGCAGTGAGGGTAATCCCCGACAGGCCGGTTTGTTCTTC. Translated: CASSEGNPRQAGLFF. The chain links TRBV6-4 to TRBJ2-1, with D possibly matching TRBD1 (6 bases). This CDR3 region has 15 residues. The germline V and J ends were trimmed by 3 bases and 15 bases, with 24 bases remaining between them. Germline V gene data show CDR1 as MRHNA and CDR2 as SNTAGT.

V and J are TRBV14 and TRBJ2-7; D assignment may be TRBD1 or TRBD2 (5 bases each). V lost 6 bases to trimming and J lost 2 bases, with 26 bases between them. This CDR3 spans 18 amino acids. Looked up from germline, CDR1 is SGHDN and CDR2 is FVKESK. CDR3 sequence: CASRLPQMGVTPPYEQYF. The CDR3 region has the DNA TGTGCCAGCAGGCTCCCCCAAATGGGGGTCACGCCACCCTACGAGCAGTACTTC.

V usage is TRBV9 and J usage is TRBJ1-3; D is ambiguous. This CDR3 has 14 residues. V dropped 0 bases and J dropped 4 bases, with 8 bases sitting between them. Germline CDR1 reads SGDLS; CDR2 reads YYNGEE. The CDR3 is CASSVAPGGNTIYF. DNA for the CDR3: TGTGCCAGCAGCGTAGCTCCGGGAGGAAACACCATATATTTT.

The rearrangement links TRBV14 to TRBJ1-1; D is possibly TRBD1 (6 bases). Per germline, CDR1 SGHDN and CDR2 FVKESK. The germline V and J ends were trimmed by 6 bases and 2 bases, with 16 bases remaining between them. The CDR3 is 15 amino acids. CDR3 residues: CASRPNTGINTEAFF. The CDR3 DNA is TGTGCCAGCAGACCGAATACAGGGATTAACACTGAAGCTTTCTTT.

The chain has TRBV29-1 and TRBJ2-7; the D call may be TRBD1 or TRBD2 (7 bases each). V lost 8 bases and J lost 7, with 24 bases in between. This CDR3 comprises 14 residues. Per the germline V gene, CDR1 is SQVTM and CDR2 is ANQGSEA. DNA for the CDR3: TGCAGCTGTGGGGAGGGCAGGGGGTCCCCGGAGCAGTACTTC. It encodes CSCGEGRGSPEQYF.

The chain employs TRBV2 and TRBJ2-1; D perhaps matches TRBD1 (6 bases). The CDR3 is 14 amino acids. CDR1 and CDR2 (germline): SNHLY, FYNNEI. The ends were cut back, 8 bases at V and 7 bases at J, with 18 bases in the middle. CDR3 in amino acids: CASGTQQGANEQFF. The CDR3 DNA is TGTGCCAGCGGAACTCAACAGGGTGCAAATGAGCAGTTCTTC.

The chain couples TRBV6-5 to TRBJ2-7, with 8 bases aligning to TRBD2. Germline CDR1 is MNHEY and CDR2 is SVGAGI. Unmatched junction bases numbered 3, after V lost 0 bases and J lost 2 bases. The CDR3 loop spans 15 amino acids. The chain's CDR3 is CASSYSSSGPYEQYF. CDR3 in DNA: TGTGCCAGCAGTTACTCCTCTAGCGGGCCCTACGAGCAGTACTTC.

The chain joins TRBV11-3 to TRBJ2-1; 8 bases map to TRBD2. V dropped 3 bases and J dropped 1; count of bases not matched to a gene: 5. The CDR3 contains 16 residues. In germline, CDR1 is SGHNT, CDR2 YENEEA. CDR3 DNA: TGTGCCAGCAGCTTTGTAGCGGGATATTCCTACAATGAGCAGTTCTTC. Its translation is CASSFVAGYSYNEQFF. The full variable domain, in which reference TRBV11-3 and TRBJ2-1 provide the parts outside the CDR3, is EAGVVQSPRYKIIEKKQPVAFWCNPISGHNTLYWYLQNLGQGPELLIRYENEEAVDDSQLPKDRFSAERLKGVDSTLKIQPAELGDSAVYLCASSFVAGYSYNEQFFGPGTRLTVL.

This clone appeared a single time. V usage is TRBV7-3 and J usage is TRBJ2-7, with D unclear. Per the germline V gene, CDR1 is SGHTA and CDR2 is FQGTGA. The CDR3 length is 13 residues. V shed 5 bases and J shed 3 bases, with 11 bases lying between them. CDR3 protein: CASSPTDGYEQYF. CDR3 coding DNA: TGTGCCAGCAGCCCGACGGACGGCTACGAGCAGTACTTC.

The CDR3 loop is CASSPGTGRLYEQYF. The CDR3 nucleotides are TGTGCCAGCAGCCCCGGGACGGGAAGATTATACGAGCAGTACTTC. This sequence joins TRBV6-6 and TRBJ2-5; either TRBD1 or TRBD2 may supply D (5 bases each). TRBJ2-7 explains the end of the DNA better; the J call may be wrong. This CDR3 spans 15 amino acids. CDR1 MNHNY and CDR2 SVGAGI come from the germline V gene (reference sequence).

The chain joins TRBV19 to TRBJ2-3; D is unclear. The germline V and J ends were trimmed by 2 bases and 0 bases, with 6 bases remaining between them. The CDR3 sequence is 14 residues long. Germline CDR1 is LNHDA and CDR2 is SQIVND (reference sequence). CDR3 DNA: TGTGCCAGTAGTATACGGAGTAGCACAGATACGCAGTATTTT. Residues: CASSIRSSTDTQYF.

Only a few counts were recorded for this clone. V usage is TRBV4-1 and J usage is TRBJ1-4; no clear D. The CDR3 covers 17 residues. Germline CDR1 reads MGHRA; CDR2 reads YSYEKL. Deletions cut 0 bases from V and 0 bases from J, with 11 bases between. CDR3 amino acids: CASSQDRESPTNEKLFF. The CDR3, as DNA: TGCGCCAGCAGCCAAGATCGCGAGTCCCCAACTAATGAAAAACTGTTTTTT.

The gene calls are TRBV30 and TRBJ2-5; the match to TRBD2 covers 10 bases. This CDR3 comprises 14 residues. The V and J ends lost 3 bases and 7 bases, in that order; junction bases with no gene match: 8. Per germline, CDR1 GTSNPN and CDR2 SVGIG (reference sequence). CDR3 loop: CAWSRTSGIGTQYF. Written as DNA, the CDR3 is TGTGCCTGGAGCCGAACTAGCGGGATCGGGACCCAGTACTTC.

J is TRBJ2-3 and V is TRBV4-2; 8 nucleotides agree with TRBD2. V trimming: 2 bases; J trimming: 2 bases; junction bases outside the gene matches: 6. This CDR3 region has 16 residues. Looked up from germline, CDR1 is LGHNA and CDR2 is YNFKEQ. Written as DNA, the CDR3 is TGTGCCAGCAGCCAAAGAGGCGGGGGGTTCACAGATACGCAGTATTTT. Translated: CASSQRGGGFTDTQYF.

The J gene is TRBJ2-2, the V gene TRBV6-1; a weak D match, TRBD1 (6 bases). V dropped 2 bases and J dropped 2 bases, with 9 bases sitting between them. CDR3 length: 15 residues. Germline CDR1 reads MNHNS; CDR2 reads SASEGT. CDR3 sequence reads: CASSEYGGNTGELFF. CDR3 DNA: TGTGCCAGCAGTGAATATGGGGGCAACACCGGGGAGCTGTTTTTT.

The chain employs TRBV12-5 and TRBJ2-3, with a weak D call TRBD2 (5 bases). With 7 bases removed from V and 6 bases from J, the gap between germline ends came to 14 bases. This CDR3 has 13 residues. CDR1 is LGHNT, CDR2 FRNRAP, per germline. In DNA, the CDR3 is TGTGCTAGTGCCCCAATCCGAGGGGATACGCAGTATTTT. The encoded protein is CASAPIRGDTQYF.

The chain employs TRBV5-1 and TRBJ1-4, with D uncertain. CDR1 and CDR2 from the germline V gene are SGHRS and YFSETQ. The germline V and J ends were trimmed by 1 base and 3 bases, with 10 bases remaining between them. The CDR3 runs 15 residues. As DNA, the CDR3 is TGCGCCAGCAGCTTGTTAGGTCAGCCTAATGAAAAACTGTTTTTT. This encodes CASSLLGQPNEKLFF.

This clone came up once. This sequence joins TRBV7-8 and TRBJ2-3; D uncertain. V lost 4 bases to trimming and J lost 0 bases, with 14 bases between them. CDR1 and CDR2 (germline): SGHVS, FQNEAQ. CDR3 length: 16 residues. CDR3 protein: CASSSPWGLSTDTQYF. CDR3 nucleotide sequence: TGTGCCAGCAGCTCCCCCTGGGGTCTCAGCACAGATACGCAGTATTTT.

The J gene is TRBJ2-3, the V gene TRBV11-2; weak D call: TRBD1 (8 bases). Per the germline V gene, CDR1 is SGHAT and CDR2 is FQNNGV. V was clipped by 2 bases and J by 5 bases, with 14 bases between them. The CDR3 is 15 residues long. CDR3 bases: TGTGCCAGCAGCTTACAACAGGGGGGGCAAGATACGCAGTATTTT. This encodes CASSLQQGGQDTQYF.

This clone turned up a few times. This chain connects TRBV7-9 to TRBJ2-1, with D unresolved. Germline CDR1 and CDR2: SEHNR and FQNEAQ (reference sequence). Trimming stripped 5 bases from V and 15 bases from J, with 17 bases between. The CDR3 is 12 amino acids. The CDR3 nucleotides are TGTGCCAGCAGCACCTCGACCCGGGTCGGGTTCTTC. Translation: CASSTSTRVGFF. Complete variable domain (other parts from reference TRBV7-9 and TRBJ2-1): DTGVSQNPRHKITKRGQNVTFRCDPISEHNRLYWYRQTLGQGPEFLTYFQNEAQLEKSRLLSDRFSAERPKGSFSTLEIQRTEQGDSAMYLCASSTSTRVGFFGPGTRLTVL.

This rearrangement joins TRBV19 to TRBJ1-1; the D gene is possibly TRBD1 (5 bases). Germline V gene sequence: CDR1 LNHDA, CDR2 SQIVND (reference sequence). CDR3 size: 14 residues. V shed 7 bases and J shed 6 bases, with 18 bases lying between them. CDR3 sequence: CASNRWGGGAEAFF. The CDR3 nucleotides are TGTGCCAGTAACCGATGGGGGGGTGGCGCTGAAGCTTTCTTT.

The V gene is TRBV11-3, the J gene TRBJ2-2; 12 bases match TRBD2. The germline CDR1 and CDR2 sequences are SGHNT and YENEEA. J was trimmed by 6 bases and V by 1 base; bases with no gene match: 0. The length of the CDR3 is 15 residues. CDR3 in DNA: TGTGCCAGCAGCTTAGGACTAGCGGGAGCCGGGGAGCTGTTTTTT. As protein: CASSLGLAGAGELFF.